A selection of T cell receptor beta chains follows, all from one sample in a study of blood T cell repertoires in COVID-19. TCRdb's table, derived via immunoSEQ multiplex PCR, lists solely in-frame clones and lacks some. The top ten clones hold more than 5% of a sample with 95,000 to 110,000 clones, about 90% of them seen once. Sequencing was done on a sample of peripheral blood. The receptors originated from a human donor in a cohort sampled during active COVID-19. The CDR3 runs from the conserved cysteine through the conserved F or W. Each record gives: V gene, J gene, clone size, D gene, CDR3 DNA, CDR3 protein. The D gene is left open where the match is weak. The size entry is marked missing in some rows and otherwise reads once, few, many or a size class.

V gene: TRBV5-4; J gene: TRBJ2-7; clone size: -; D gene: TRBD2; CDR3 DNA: TGTGCCAGCAGCGGGGGGACTAGCGGAACCTACGAGCAGTACTTC; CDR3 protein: CASSGGTSGTYEQYF
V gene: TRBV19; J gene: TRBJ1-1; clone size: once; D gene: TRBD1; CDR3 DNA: TGTGCCAGTAGTATGGGGGACAGGGCCGCAGCTTTCTTT; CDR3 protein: CASSMGDRAAAFF
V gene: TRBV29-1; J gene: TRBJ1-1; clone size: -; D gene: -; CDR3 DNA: TGCAGCGTCCTCAGGGACATCAACACTGAAGCTTTCTTT; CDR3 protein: CSVLRDINTEAFF
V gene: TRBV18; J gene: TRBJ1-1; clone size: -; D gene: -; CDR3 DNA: TGTGCCAGCTCACCAGGGGGCAGGGGCTATGAAGCTTTCTTT; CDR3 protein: CASSPGGRGYEAFF
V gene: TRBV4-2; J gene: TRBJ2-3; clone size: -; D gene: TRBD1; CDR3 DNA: TGTGCCAGCAGCCCACAGGGGGACAGGGGGGCGCAGTATTTT; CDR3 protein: CASSPQGDRGAQYF
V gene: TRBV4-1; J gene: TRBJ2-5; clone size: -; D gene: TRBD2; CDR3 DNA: TGCGCCAGCAGCCTCTCTACGACGGGGGGAGGAGAGACCCAGTACTTC; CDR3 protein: CASSLSTTGGGETQYF
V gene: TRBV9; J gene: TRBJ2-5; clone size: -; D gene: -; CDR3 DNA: TGTGCCAGCGGACGGGACTCCCGGGAGACCCAGTACTTC; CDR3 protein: CASGRDSRETQYF
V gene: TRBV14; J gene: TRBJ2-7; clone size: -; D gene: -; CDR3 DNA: TGTGCCAGCAGCCAAGAGTCGGGCCAGGAGGCCTACGAGCAGTACTTC; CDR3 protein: CASSQESGQEAYEQYF
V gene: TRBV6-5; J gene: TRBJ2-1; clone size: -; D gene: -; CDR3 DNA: TGTGCCAGCAGTTACACTGATGAGCAGTTCTTC; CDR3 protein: CASSYTDEQFF
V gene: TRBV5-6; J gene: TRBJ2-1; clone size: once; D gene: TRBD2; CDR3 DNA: TGTGCCAGTCAGACTAGCGGGAGGGGATATGAGCAGTTCTTC; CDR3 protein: CASQTSGRGYEQFF
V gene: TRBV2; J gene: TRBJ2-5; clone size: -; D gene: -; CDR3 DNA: TGTGCCAGCAGTCGGTACCTGGAAGAGACCCAGTACTTC; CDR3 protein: CASSRYLEETQYF
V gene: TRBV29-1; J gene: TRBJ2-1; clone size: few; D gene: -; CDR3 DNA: TGCAGCGCACAAGTAAATGAGCAGTTCTTC; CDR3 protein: CSAQVNEQFF
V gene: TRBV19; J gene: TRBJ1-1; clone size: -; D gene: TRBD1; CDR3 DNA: TGTGCCAGTAGTGGACGGGGGACAGTCACTGAAGCTTTCTTT; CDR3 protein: CASSGRGTVTEAFF
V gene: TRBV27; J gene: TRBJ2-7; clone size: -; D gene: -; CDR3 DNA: TGTGCCAGCAGTTTAGCAGGGGCCTACGAGCAGTACTTC; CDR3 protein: CASSLAGAYEQYF
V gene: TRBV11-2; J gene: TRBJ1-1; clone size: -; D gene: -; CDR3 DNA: TGTGCCAGCAGCTTAGAGACAGTTAACACTGAAGCTTTCTTT; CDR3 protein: CASSLETVNTEAFF
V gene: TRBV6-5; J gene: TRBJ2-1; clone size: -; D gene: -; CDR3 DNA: TGTGCCAGCAGCAGGGGCCCAAATGAGCAGTTCTTC; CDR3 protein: CASSRGPNEQFF
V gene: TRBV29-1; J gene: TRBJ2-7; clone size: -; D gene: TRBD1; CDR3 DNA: TGCAGCGCTGAAACGACAGGGGCCTACGAGCAGTACTTC; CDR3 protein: CSAETTGAYEQYF
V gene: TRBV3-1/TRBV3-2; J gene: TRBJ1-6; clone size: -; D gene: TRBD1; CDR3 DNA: TGTGCCAGCAGCCGAGACAGGGGGATGAGTTCACCCCTCCACTTT; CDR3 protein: CASSRDRGMSSPLHF
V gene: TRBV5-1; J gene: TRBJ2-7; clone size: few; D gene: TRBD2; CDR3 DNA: TGCGCCAGCAGCCCTGGGGGAGGGCCAGGTCTGGGCTACGAGCAGTACTTC; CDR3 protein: CASSPGGGPGLGYEQYF
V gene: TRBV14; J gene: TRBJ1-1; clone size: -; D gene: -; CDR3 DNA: TGTGCCAGCAGTCCCTCGGGGTGGACCACTGAAGCTTTCTTT; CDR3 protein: CASSPSGWTTEAFF
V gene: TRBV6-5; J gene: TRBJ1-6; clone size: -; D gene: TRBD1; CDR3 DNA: TGTGCCAGCAGTTACTCAGACAGGGCGGATTCACCCCTCCACTTT; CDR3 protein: CASSYSDRADSPLHF
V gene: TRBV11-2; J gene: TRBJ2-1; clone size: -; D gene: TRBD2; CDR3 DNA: TGTGCCAGCAGCTCAAGACTAGCGGGAGTTGTTGAGCAGTTCTTC; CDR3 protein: CASSSRLAGVVEQFF
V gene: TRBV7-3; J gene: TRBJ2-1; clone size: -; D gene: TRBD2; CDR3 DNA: TGTGCCAGCAGCTTAGAGGGACTAGCGGAATACAATGAGCAGTTCTTC; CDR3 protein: CASSLEGLAEYNEQFF
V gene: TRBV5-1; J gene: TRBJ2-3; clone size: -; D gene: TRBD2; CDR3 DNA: TGCGCCAGCAGCAGAGCCGGGACTAGAATTGAAGATACGCAGTATTTT; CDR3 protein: CASSRAGTRIEDTQYF
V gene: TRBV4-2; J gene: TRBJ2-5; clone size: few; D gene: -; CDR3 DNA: TGTGCCAGCAGCCAAGGGACTGCCACGGGAGAGACCCAGTACTTC; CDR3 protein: CASSQGTATGETQYF
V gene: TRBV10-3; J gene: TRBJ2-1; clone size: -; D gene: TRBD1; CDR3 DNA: TGTGCCATCAGAGGACAGGGGGCTTGGAATGAGCAGTTCTTC; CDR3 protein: CAIRGQGAWNEQFF
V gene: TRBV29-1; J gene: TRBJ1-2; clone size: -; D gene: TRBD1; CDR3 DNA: TGCAGCGTTGCGGAGGGGGCGACCTATGGCTACACCTTC; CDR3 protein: CSVAEGATYGYTF
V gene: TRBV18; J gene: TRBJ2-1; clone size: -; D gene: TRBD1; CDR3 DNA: TGTGCCAGCTCACCAGGGACAGGGGGCTACAATGAGCAGTTCTTC; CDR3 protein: CASSPGTGGYNEQFF
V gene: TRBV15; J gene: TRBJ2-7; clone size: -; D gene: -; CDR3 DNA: TGTGCCACCAGCAGAGATTGGCTAGCGGGTAGGGGGCTATACGAGCAGTACTTC; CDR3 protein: CATSRDWLAGRGLYEQYF
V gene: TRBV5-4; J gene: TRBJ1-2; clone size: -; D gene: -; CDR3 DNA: TGTGCCAGCAGCCTTGGAAAAGGGGGGGCTTATGGCTACACCTTC; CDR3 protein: CASSLGKGGAYGYTF
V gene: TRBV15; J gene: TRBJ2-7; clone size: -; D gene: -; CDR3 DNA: TGTGCCACCAGCCGGGATCCTCGCCCCATATACGAGCAGTACTTC; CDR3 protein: CATSRDPRPIYEQYF
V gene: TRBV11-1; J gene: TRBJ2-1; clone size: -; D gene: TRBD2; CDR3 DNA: TGTGCCAGCAGCTTGCTCCGGACTAGCGGTTTTAATGAGCAGTTCTTC; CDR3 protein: CASSLLRTSGFNEQFF
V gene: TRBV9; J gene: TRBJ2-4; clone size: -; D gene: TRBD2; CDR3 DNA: TGTGCCAGCACCTCGGTCTTAGAGGTAGCGGGAGAAGTTCAGTACTTC; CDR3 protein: CASTSVLEVAGEVQYF
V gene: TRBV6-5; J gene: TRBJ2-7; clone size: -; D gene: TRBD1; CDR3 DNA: TGTGCCAGCAGTTACTACACTGGGACAGCCTCCCTGGAGCAGTACTTC; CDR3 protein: CASSYYTGTASLEQYF
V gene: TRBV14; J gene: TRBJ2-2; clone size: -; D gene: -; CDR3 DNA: TGTGCCAGCAGCCAAGCGGCAGGGCAGACCGGGGAGCTGTTTTTT; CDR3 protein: CASSQAAGQTGELFF
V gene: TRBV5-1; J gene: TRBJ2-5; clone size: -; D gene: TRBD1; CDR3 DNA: TGCGCCAGCAGCTTCGGACAGGGGGGACAAGAGACCCAGTACTTC; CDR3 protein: CASSFGQGGQETQYF
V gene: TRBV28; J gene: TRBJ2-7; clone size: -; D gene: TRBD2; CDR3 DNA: TGTGCCAGCAGTCCGATAGCGGGGGCCTACGAGCAGTACTTC; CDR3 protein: CASSPIAGAYEQYF
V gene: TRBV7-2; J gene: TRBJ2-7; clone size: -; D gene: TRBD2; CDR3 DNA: TGTGCCAGCAGCTTAGCCACGGGGGGTCCTTCCAATCCTGGAGGCTACGAGCAGTACTTC; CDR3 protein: CASSLATGGPSNPGGYEQYF
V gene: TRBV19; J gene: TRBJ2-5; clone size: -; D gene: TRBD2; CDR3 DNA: TGTGCCAGTAGTCCCAGGACTAGCTTCGAGACCCAGTACTTC; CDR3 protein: CASSPRTSFETQYF